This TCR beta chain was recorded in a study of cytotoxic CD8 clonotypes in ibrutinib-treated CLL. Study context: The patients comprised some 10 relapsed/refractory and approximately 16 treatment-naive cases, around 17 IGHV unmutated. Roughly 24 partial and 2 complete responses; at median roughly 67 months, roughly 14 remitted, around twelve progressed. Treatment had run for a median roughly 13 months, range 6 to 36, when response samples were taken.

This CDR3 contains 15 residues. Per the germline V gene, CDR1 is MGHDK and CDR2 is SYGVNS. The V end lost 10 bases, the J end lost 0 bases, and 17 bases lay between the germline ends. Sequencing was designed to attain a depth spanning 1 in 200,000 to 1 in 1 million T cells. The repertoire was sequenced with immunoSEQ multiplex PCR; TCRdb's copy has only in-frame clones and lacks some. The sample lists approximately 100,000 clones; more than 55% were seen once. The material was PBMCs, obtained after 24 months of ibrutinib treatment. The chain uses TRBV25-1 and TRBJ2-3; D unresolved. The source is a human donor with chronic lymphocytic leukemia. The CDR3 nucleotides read TGTGCCACCCCCAAACTGGGCCAGAGCACAGATACGCAGTATTTT. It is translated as CATPKLGQSTDTQYF. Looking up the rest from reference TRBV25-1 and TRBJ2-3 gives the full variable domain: EADIYQTPRYLVIGTGKKITLECSQTMGHDKMYWYQQDPGMELHLIHYSYGVNSTEKGDLSSESTVSRIRTEHFPLTLESARPSHTSQYLCATPKLGQSTDTQYFGPGTRLTVL.